The 18 T cell receptor beta chains in this list originate from one sample, sequenced in a study of T-cell reconstitution after alpha-beta-depleted transplantation in children. Molecular barcoding with unique molecular identifiers was used for the TCRbeta library. One entry per CDR3 protein results from TCRdb running MiXCR on the PCR reads. The sample has some 300,000 distinct CDR3 sequences; under 13% are singletons. The starting material was PBMCs from the stem cell graft donor, obtained from the stem cell graft. The source is a human donor who donated a stem cell graft to a child with acute lymphoblastic leukemia.

The chain has TRBV6-2 or TRBV6-3 and TRBJ1-5, with TRBD1 identical over 7 bases. V shed 11 bases, J shed 1 base, and the junction held 8 bases outside the gene matches. The CDR3 sequence is 14 residues long. Germline CDR1 and CDR2: MNHEY and SVGEGT. The CDR3 protein is CAGKRQGSNQPQHF. CDR3 bases: TGTGCCGGAAAACGACAGGGAAGCAATCAGCCCCAGCATTTT.

The chain couples TRBV30 to TRBJ1-1; D might be TRBD1 (5 bases). This CDR3 is built from 12 residues. Germline V gene data show CDR1 as GTSNPN and CDR2 as SVGIG (reference sequence). The V and J ends lost 2 bases and 4 bases respectively, with 8 bases between them. In nucleotides, the CDR3 is TGTGCCTGGAGTTTTAGGGGCACTGAAGCTTTCTTT. It translates to CAWSFRGTEAFF.

This clonotype was seen a few times. The CDR3, as DNA: TGCGCCAGCAGCCTATTAAAAGCGGGAGCGCACACAGATACGCAGTATTTT. Translation gives CASSLLKAGAHTDTQYF. The chain uses TRBV4-3 and TRBJ2-3; TRBD2 aligns across 8 bases. Unmatched junction bases numbered 11, after V lost 4 bases and J lost 2 bases. The CDR3 sequence is 17 residues long. CDR1 is LGHNA and CDR2 is YSLEER in the germline V gene.

The chain links TRBV7-3 to TRBJ2-3; the D gene is possibly TRBD2 (6 bases). V shed 10 bases and J shed 1 base, with 18 bases lying between them. Germline V gives CDR1 SGHTA, CDR2 FQGTGA. CDR3 length: 15 residues. CDR3 sequence: CATTLAGMRTDTQYF. CDR3 in DNA: TGTGCCACCACCCTTGCGGGGATGCGCACAGATACGCAGTATTTT.

The chain uses TRBV24-1 and TRBJ2-7; maybe TRBD2 (6 bases). V shed 6 bases and J shed 2 bases, with 13 bases lying between them. The CDR3 contains 14 residues. The germline V gene has CDR1 KGHDR and CDR2 SFDVKD. The CDR3 sequence: CATSNPGAPYEQYF. The CDR3 DNA reads as TGTGCCACCAGTAACCCGGGAGCCCCCTACGAGCAGTACTTC.

This clonotype was seen a handful of times. The CDR3 sequence is CASSPEFSYEQYF. The DNA of the CDR3 is TGTGCCAGCAGCCCCGAGTTTTCCTACGAGCAGTACTTC. This chain connects TRBV3-1 to TRBJ2-7; D not resolved. The germline CDR1 and CDR2 sequences are LGHDT and YNNKEL (reference sequence). There are 13 residues in the CDR3. V was cut by 4 bases and J by 1 base, with 8 bases left in between.

The chain is built from TRBV5-6 and TRBJ1-6, with D unclear. Germline-derived CDR1 and CDR2 are SGHDT and YYEEEE. The CDR3 has 16 residues. V was cut by 2 bases and J by 0 bases, with 9 bases left in between. The CDR3 loop reads CASSFAPGSYNSPLHF. Here the CDR3 DNA reads TGTGCCAGCAGCTTCGCTCCCGGCTCCTATAATTCACCCCTCCACTTT.

This clonotype has a handful of counts. This chain uses TRBV12-3 or TRBV12-4 with TRBJ2-1, with D uncertain. The CDR3 has 14 amino acids. Between the trimmed V and J ends, which lost 10 bases and 1 base, there was a span of 14 bases. Here the CDR3 DNA reads TGTGCCACCTGTCTCTCTCCGTCCTACAATGAGCAGTTCTTC. Amino acid sequence: CATCLSPSYNEQFF.

The chain recombines TRBV4-2 with TRBJ1-2, with a weak D call TRBD1 (5 bases). The CDR3 runs to 16 residues. The V gene lost 3 bases and the J gene lost 3 bases, with 17 bases spanning the gap. CDR1 and CDR2 from the germline V gene are LGHNA and YNFKEQ. CDR3 nucleotide sequence: TGTGCCAGCAGCCATAGTCGGGGGGAAGGGGACTATGGCTACACCTTC. Encoded protein: CASSHSRGEGDYGYTF.

This clonotype was found many times. The V gene is TRBV5-5, the J gene TRBJ2-7, with TRBD1 matching over 7 bases. The ends lost 3 bases at V and 1 base at J; junction bases unmatched: 4. The germline CDR1 and CDR2 sequences are SGHKS and YYEKEE (reference sequence). The CDR3 runs to 14 residues. The CDR3 is CASSSQGSSYEQYF. The CDR3 DNA sequence: TGTGCCAGCAGCTCACAGGGGAGTTCCTACGAGCAGTACTTC.

This clonotype appeared many times. This rearrangement joins TRBV11-2 to TRBJ2-1, with D unresolved. Germline V gene sequence: CDR1 SGHAT, CDR2 FQNNGV. The germline V and J ends were trimmed by 1 base and 2 bases, with 6 bases remaining between them. CDR3 length equals 14 residues. The CDR3 sequence is CASSLVAPYNEQFF. The CDR3 DNA reads as TGTGCCAGCAGCTTAGTAGCTCCCTACAATGAGCAGTTCTTC.

A few counts support this clonotype. The V and J genes are TRBV20-1 and TRBJ2-3, with TRBD2 identical over 14 bases. V shed 6 bases and J 6 bases; nucleotides not matched to a gene: 8. The germline gives CDR1 DFQATT, CDR2 SNEGSKA (reference sequence). This CDR3 contains 15 residues. In DNA, the CDR3 is TGCAGTGCATTGGGACTAGCGGGAGACCCGGATACGCAGTATTTT. Translating it yields CSALGLAGDPDTQYF.

This chain uses TRBV29-1 with TRBJ2-7; 9 bases fit TRBD1. The CDR3 spans 14 residues. The germline CDR1 and CDR2 sequences are SQVTM and ANQGSEA. Trimming cost V 0 bases and J 5 bases; bases outside gene matches: 5. CDR3 in DNA: TGCAGCGTTGAAGACGGGACAGGGTCGCACGAGCAGTACTTC. Translated, it gives CSVEDGTGSHEQYF.

This clonotype was found a few times. This chain uses TRBV20-1 with TRBJ2-7, with 11 bases that match TRBD1. Germline V lookup: CDR1 DFQATT, CDR2 SNEGSKA (reference sequence). The CDR3 has 17 residues. V gave up 0 bases and J gave up 1 base; unmatched junction bases: 8. The CDR3 region is CSARDALGTGGSYEQYF. CDR3 sequence (DNA): TGCAGTGCTAGAGATGCCCTGGGGACAGGGGGATCCTACGAGCAGTACTTC.

V is TRBV18 and J is TRBJ1-1; TRBD1 agrees at 9 bases. V lost 6 bases to trimming and J lost 7 bases; unmatched junction nucleotides: 9. The germline gives CDR1 KGHSH, CDR2 LQKENI. There are 14 residues in the CDR3. The CDR3 is CASSQGRQGVEAFF. The CDR3, as DNA: TGTGCCAGCTCCCAGGGAAGACAGGGGGTTGAAGCTTTCTTT.

The chain couples TRBV15 to TRBJ1-3; tentatively, D is TRBD1 (5 bases). Germline V gene lookup returns CDR1 LNHNV and CDR2 YYDKDF (reference sequence). Trimming left V 0 bases short and J 0 bases short, with 12 bases between. CDR3 length equals 17 residues. For the CDR3, the DNA is TGTGCCACCAGCAGAGATGGGGCGGCCAGCTCTGGAAACACCATATATTTT. As protein: CATSRDGAASSGNTIYF.

V is TRBV7-9 and J is TRBJ2-3, with TRBD1 identical over 11 bases. V lost 6 bases to trimming and J lost 2 bases; unmatched junction nucleotides: 4. This CDR3 has 15 residues. CDR1 and CDR2 from the germline V gene are SEHNR and FQNEAQ (reference sequence). The CDR3 loop reads CASRPGQGATDTQYF. The CDR3 nucleotides read TGTGCCAGCAGACCAGGACAGGGGGCCACAGATACGCAGTATTTT.

Many counts were recorded for this clonotype. The chain links TRBV5-1 to TRBJ2-5; D not certain. CDR3 length equals 16 residues. Germline V gene sequence: CDR1 SGHRS, CDR2 YFSETQ. Trimming cost V 4 bases and J 3 bases, with 19 bases left between them. CDR3 protein: CASSPGLKLVEETQYF. The CDR3, as DNA: TGCGCCAGCAGCCCCGGGCTAAAACTCGTGGAAGAGACCCAGTACTTC.